Listed here is a single TCR beta chain. It lacks a known antigen. Base qualities were left out, and no much larger clone turns up one base away. Using the deep immunoSEQ assay, TCR CDR3 regions were amplified from genomic DNA by multiplex PCR. Extracted genomic DNA from each cell subset was distributed evenly across all wells of several immunoSEQ 96-well plates, and each plate was treated as a replicate. Each replicate PCR for sorted subsets received roughly 0.2 ug genomic DNA, equal to about 30,000 T cell genomes. Purified libraries were measured with a Qubit 3.0 fluorometer, size-checked on a Bioanalyzer 2100, and measured again with the KAPA Library Quantification kit. Each immunoSEQ 96-well plate was sequenced on its own single-read 150-cycle Illumina NextSeq 550 flow cell. The published analysis was carried out like this. Because the immunoSEQ output included only junctional sequences and no quality scores, the filtering could not be the same as the filtering used for full-length reads. To assign V/J genes and CDR3, sequences were annotated using PyIR, a Python wrapper for IgBLAST v1.9, with IMGT germline references. Reads were filtered out if the reads had weak V/J assignments (E-value above 1e-6), no CDR3, stop codons, out-of-frame junctions, or ambiguous translated residues. A V3J clonotype was defined by an identical inferred V gene, J gene, and CDR3 amino acid sequence. The percentage overlap between two repertoires was calculated by dividing the number of shared unique clonotypes by the size of the smaller repertoire. Repertoire richness was assessed with RTK rarefaction, the Chao1 estimator, and Recon v2.1 estimates of unobserved clonotypes. Generation probabilities for all TCRbeta clonotypes obtained by the gDNA method from four donors were computed using OLGA. TCRdb took over this immuneACCESS table, retaining in-frame rearrangements with V and J assigned. Such tables are incomplete; in checked studies, under half of the missing clones stem from an unresolved V gene, and the remainder is unexplained. V and J calls plus clone size are reproduced from that table; the DNA served to infer D and trimming. This sample holds about 980,000 clones; about 80% were observed only once. The top ten constitute nearly 1.5% of the sample.

This sample stems from a study of shared clonotypes between healthy human individuals (dated by TCRdb to 2020 to 2022). Broadly, across the study: A few men and a couple of women, aged 18 to 49 years, made up the cohort. Per donor, three plates each were used for CD4 naive and CD4 memory, two for CD8 naive, and one for CD8 memory. The study deeply sequenced blood TCR repertoires of five healthy adults to estimate repertoire size and the extent of clonotype sharing between individuals. To increase sequencing depth and limit assay-specific biases, different laboratories used diverse techniques to prepare libraries and sequence TCR repertoires. Per donor, leukapheresis produced somewhere between about 0.8 and 9 billion PBMCs.

The germline V gene (reference sequence) gives CDR1 as LNHDA and CDR2 as SQIVND. A distance of 16 bases separates the germline ends of V and J, which lose 0 bases and 8 bases respectively. The CDR3 goes from the cysteine to the phenylalanine over 15 residues. CDR3 DNA is the only sequence kept; it has 45 bases, read in frame from the first base. Here is what the overall study found, with its caveats: Even with the large sequencing depth, rarefaction of the sorted-subset datasets indicated that sequencing was incomplete. Larger estimated clonotype richness was generally found for naive subsets than for memory subsets. The small number of donors limited the genetic and exposure-history diversity represented. Compared with non-shared clonotypes, clonotypes shared by all four sorted-subset donors had higher generation probabilities. Across a few donors, 4.5% to 6.5% of naive CD4, more than 3% of naive CD8, under 2.5% of memory CD4, and approximately 0.42% of memory CD8 clonotypes were shared. Only blood was sampled, and tissue TCR repertoires likely differ from those in blood. Based on pairwise subsampling, the degree of clonotype sharing among donors was expected to be affected by sequencing depth.

Healthy HIV-negative adults with no recently reported acute infections or vaccinations were included as donors. Every donor was a Caucasian adult living in Nashville, Tennessee, USA. Magnetic negative selection was used to enrich CD4+ T cells, after which naive cells were positively selected on CD45RA and the negative fraction became the memory subset. Blood was obtained by leukapheresis, after which PBMCs were separated by Ficoll-Histopaque density gradient centrifugation and cryopreserved in liquid nitrogen vapor phase. Analytical flow cytometry was used to check the purity and quantity of every magnetically sorted T cell population. Each sorted fraction had its genomic DNA isolated and then quantified by UV absorbance on a Nanodrop 2000c.

Rearrangement joined TRBV19 to TRBJ1-2; no D gene call is confident. Material: memory CD4+ T cells sorted from blood. The sample's cell subset or site label, decoded: CD45RA-negative fraction. This clonotype was obtained from a man aged 18 to 30 in good health. The DNA sequence is given as TGTGCCAGTAGTATAGAGGCGTCCATCCCACGGGGCTACACCTTC. This is translated as CASSIEASIPRGYTF.